Following are 14 T cell receptor beta chains from one sample sequenced in a study of identical twins. TCRdb reprocessed the 5' RACE reads via MiXCR and lists one record per CDR3 protein. Found here are about 720,000 distinct CDR3 sequences, 15% to 20% of them singletons; the top ten hold about 12%. This sample also belongs to another study, concerning T cells expressing NK-cell markers.

Sequencing input: PBMCs. The receptors originated from a woman between 18 and 29 years old in good health.

The chain is built from TRBV9 and TRBJ2-7; D unresolved. Germline loops: CDR1 SGDLS, CDR2 YYNGEE. V lost 0 bases, J lost 4 bases, and 14 bases lay in between. The CDR3 runs 15 residues. CDR3 sequence: CASSVGFGPTYEQYF. The CDR3 DNA reads TGTGCCAGCAGCGTAGGGTTTGGCCCAACTTACGAGCAGTACTTC.

The chain combines TRBV5-6 with TRBJ1-1, with D maybe TRBD1 (5 bases). The CDR3 has 12 amino acids. Trimming cost V 3 bases and J 5 bases, with 8 bases left between them. Germline CDR1 reads SGHDT; CDR2 reads YYEEEE. CDR3 in DNA: TGTGCCAGCAGCTGGGGGGTTACTGAAGCTTTCTTT. It yields the protein CASSWGVTEAFF.

The genes are TRBV20-1 and TRBJ2-3; a possible D gene is TRBD2 (5 bases). The V gene lost 0 bases and the J gene lost 5 bases, with 12 bases spanning the gap. The germline V gene encodes CDR1 DFQATT and CDR2 SNEGSKA (reference sequence). The CDR3 runs 14 residues. CDR3 amino acids: CSARDPTAGDTQYF. Written as DNA, the CDR3 is TGCAGTGCTAGAGATCCCACTGCGGGAGATACGCAGTATTTT.

This clonotype was observed a handful of times. V is TRBV7-8 and J is TRBJ2-1; D unresolved. The CDR3 is made up of 13 amino acids. Germline V gene data show CDR1 as SGHVS and CDR2 as FQNEAQ. V was pared by 5 bases and J by 7 bases, with 12 bases between. CDR3 sequence (DNA): TGTGCCAGCAGCCCTACTATAACGAATGAGCAGTTCTTC. As protein: CASSPTITNEQFF.

There are a few counts of this clonotype. This chain uses TRBV7-9 with TRBJ1-4; no definite D call. The CDR3 totals 12 residues. V gave up 7 bases and J gave up 7 bases, with 10 bases separating them. Germline-derived CDR1 and CDR2 are SEHNR and FQNEAQ (reference sequence). CDR3 bases: TGTGCCAGCATGAGAGGGAGTGAAAAACTGTTTTTT. The encoded protein is CASMRGSEKLFF.

This clonotype came up many times. The V and J genes are TRBV20-1 and TRBJ2-2; D may be TRBD2 (6 bases). This CDR3 is built from 13 residues. Trimming left V 3 bases short and J 4 bases short, with 9 bases between. Germline CDR1 reads DFQATT; CDR2 reads SNEGSKA (reference sequence). The CDR3 coding sequence is TGCAGTGCTAGCGGGAGAGGCACCGGGGAGCTGTTTTTT. This gives the protein CSASGRGTGELFF.

The chain is built from TRBV9 and TRBJ2-3; D not certain. With 0 bases removed from V and 10 bases from J, the gap between germline ends came to 15 bases. CDR3 size: 14 residues. Germline CDR1 reads SGDLS; CDR2 reads YYNGEE. DNA of the CDR3: TGTGCCAGCAGCGTAGGGACCGGTGGGGAAGCGCAGTATTTT. Amino acids: CASSVGTGGEAQYF.

In its sample, this clonotype was seen a few times. This rearrangement joins TRBV6-2 or TRBV6-3 to TRBJ2-3; possibly TRBD2 for D (6 bases). Germline V gene data show CDR1 as MNHEY and CDR2 as SVGEGT. CDR3 length: 16 amino acids. Trimming stripped 2 bases from V and 0 bases from J, with 12 bases between. In DNA form, the CDR3 reads TGTGCCAGCAGTTACCGGGAGACCCTTAGCACAGATACGCAGTATTTT. The encoded protein is CASSYRETLSTDTQYF.

The V call is TRBV10-3, the J call TRBJ2-3; 7 bases agree with TRBD2. After removal of 4 bases from V and 6 bases from J, the junction contained 13 bases not matched to a gene. Per the germline V gene, CDR1 is ENHRY and CDR2 is SYGVKD. The CDR3 contains 16 residues. This chain's CDR3 is CAISVATRGTTDTQYF. As DNA, the CDR3 is TGTGCCATCAGTGTGGCGACCCGGGGGACTACCGATACGCAGTATTTT.

This clonotype appeared a few times. The chain joins TRBV12-3 or TRBV12-4 to TRBJ2-7; D remains unclear. CDR3 length equals 13 residues. Trimming pared 3 bases from V and 3 bases from J, leaving 9 bases between. CDR3 nucleotides: TGTGCCAGCAGTTTTCGCTGGATCTACGAGCAGTACTTC. It specifies CASSFRWIYEQYF.

In this sample, this clonotype turned up a few times. This sequence joins TRBV10-3 and TRBJ2-7; D might be TRBD1 or TRBD2, each matching 5 bases. The V end lost 6 bases, the J end lost 3 bases, and 15 bases lay between the germline ends. Germline CDR1 ENHRY, CDR2 SYGVKD. There are 14 residues in the CDR3. CDR3 DNA: TGTGCCATCAGGGAACGGGACGCTAACTACGAGCAGTACTTC. This sequence encodes CAIRERDANYEQYF.

On this clonotype itself: One end of the junction varies from germline; a read error may be responsible. V and J are TRBV6-1 and TRBJ2-3, with TRBD2 identical over 7 bases. CDR3 length: 16 amino acids. Germline-derived CDR1 and CDR2 are MNHNS and SASEGT. CDR3 sequence reads: CGSSPVPAGGTDTQYF. The CDR3 nucleotides read TGTGGCAGCAGTCCCGTCCCTGCGGGGGGCACAGATACGCAGTATTTT.

This rearrangement joins TRBV20-1 to TRBJ2-7; D might be TRBD1 or TRBD2, each matching 6 bases. The CDR3 sequence is 15 residues long. The germline CDR1 and CDR2 sequences are DFQATT and SNEGSKA (reference sequence). V was pared by 6 bases and J by 2 bases, with 20 bases between. CDR3 bases: TGCAGTGCCACCCGGGGGCTTTCGACGACCTACGAGCAGTACTTC. Translation gives CSATRGLSTTYEQYF.

This clonotype was seen a handful of times. The chain uses TRBV20-1 and TRBJ2-7, with D possibly TRBD2 on 5 matching bases. The CDR3 contains 12 residues. Germline values: CDR1 DFQATT, CDR2 SNEGSKA (reference sequence). Trimming took 3 bases from V and 1 from J, leaving 7 bases between them. This CDR3 is CSASRLSYEQYF. The CDR3 DNA sequence: TGCAGTGCTAGTAGACTATCCTACGAGCAGTACTTC.